These 7 T cell receptor beta chains were sequenced from one sample in a study of T cell responses to AZD1222 COVID-19 vaccine. Only in-frame clones appear in the TCRdb table, and some are missing; sequencing was by immunoSEQ multiplex PCR. Among around 100,000 clones listed, approximately 88% were seen once. Source: peripheral blood, taken on day 0 of AZD1222 vaccination. These receptors came from an adult in good health.

This rearrangement joins TRBV6-5 to TRBJ1-3, with D unclear. V was cut by 6 bases and J by 9 bases, with 18 bases left in between. This CDR3 has 14 amino acids. Germline assignment: CDR1 MNHEY and CDR2 SVGAGI. The CDR3 sequence is CASSTQSGSRTIYF. The CDR3 DNA follows: TGTGCCAGCAGCACACAAAGCGGATCTCGCACCATATATTTT.

The V and J genes are TRBV7-8 and TRBJ1-2; D is unresolved. The V and J ends lost 5 bases and 2 bases respectively, with 9 bases between them. From germline, CDR1 is SGHVS and CDR2 FQNEAQ. The CDR3 has 13 residues. The CDR3 bases are TGTGCCAGCAGCATCGGACGGAACTATGGCTACACCTTC. Translation gives CASSIGRNYGYTF.

The chain combines TRBV5-4 with TRBJ2-3, with TRBD2 matching over 9 bases. Germline CDR1 and CDR2: SGHNT and YYREEE (reference sequence). The V gene end was trimmed by 1 base and the J gene end by 3 bases; junction bases not matched to a gene: 3. This CDR3 contains 15 residues. The DNA of the CDR3 is TGTGCCAGCAGCTTGACCGGACTAGCGACAGATACGCAGTATTTT. It encodes CASSLTGLATDTQYF.

The V and J genes are TRBV19 and TRBJ2-7, with TRBD1 matching over 7 bases. CDR3 length: 13 residues. The V and J ends lost 9 bases and 0 bases, in that order; junction bases with no gene match: 5. The germline CDR1 and CDR2 sequences are LNHDA and SQIVND (reference sequence). The CDR3 spells CASRDRISYEQYF. CDR3 sequence (DNA): TGTGCCAGCCGGGACAGAATCTCCTACGAGCAGTACTTC.

The rearrangement joins TRBV7-9 to TRBJ1-2, with D possibly being TRBD1 (5 bases). The length of the CDR3 is 16 residues. Per the germline V gene, CDR1 is SEHNR and CDR2 is FQNEAQ (reference sequence). Trimming pared 2 bases from V and 0 bases from J, leaving 13 bases between. This CDR3 reads CASSLSWAGSNYGYTF. The CDR3 coding sequence is TGTGCCAGCAGCTTAAGTTGGGCAGGGTCTAACTATGGCTACACCTTC.

This sequence joins TRBV14 and TRBJ1-2, with TRBD1 matching 8 bases. This CDR3 region has 14 residues. Looked up from germline, CDR1 is SGHDN and CDR2 is FVKESK. The V gene end was trimmed by 1 base and the J gene end by 7 bases; junction bases not matched to a gene: 5. CDR3 sequence: CASSQGQGIGGYTF. The CDR3 nucleotides are TGTGCCAGCAGCCAAGGACAGGGGATCGGTGGCTACACCTTC.

The chain couples TRBV5-1 to TRBJ1-5; D might be TRBD1 (5 bases). The V end was cut by 3 bases, the J end by 2 bases, with 6 bases between. The CDR3 is made up of 13 amino acids. The germline CDR1 and CDR2 sequences are SGHRS and YFSETQ. DNA for the CDR3: TGCGCCAGCAGCTCGGGGGGCAATCAGCCCCAGCATTTT. It codes for CASSSGGNQPQHF.